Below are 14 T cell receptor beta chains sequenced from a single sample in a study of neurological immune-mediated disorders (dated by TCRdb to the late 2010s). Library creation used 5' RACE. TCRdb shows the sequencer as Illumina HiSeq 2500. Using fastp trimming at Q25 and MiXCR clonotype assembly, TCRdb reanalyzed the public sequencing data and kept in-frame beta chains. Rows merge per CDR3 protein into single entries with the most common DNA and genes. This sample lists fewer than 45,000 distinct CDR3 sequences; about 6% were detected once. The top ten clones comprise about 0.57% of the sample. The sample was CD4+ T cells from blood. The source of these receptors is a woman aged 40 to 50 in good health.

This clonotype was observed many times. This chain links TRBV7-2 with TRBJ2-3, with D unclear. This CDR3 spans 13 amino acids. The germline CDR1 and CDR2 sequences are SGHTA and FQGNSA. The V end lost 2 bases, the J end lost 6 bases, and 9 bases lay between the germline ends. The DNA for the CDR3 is TGTGCCAGCAGCTTACTAGGTTCGGATACGCAGTATTTT. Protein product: CASSLLGSDTQYF.

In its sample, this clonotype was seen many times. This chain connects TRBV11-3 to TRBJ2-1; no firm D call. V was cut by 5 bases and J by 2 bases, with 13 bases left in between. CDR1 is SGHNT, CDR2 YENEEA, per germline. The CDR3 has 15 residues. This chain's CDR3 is CASSAGPSPYNEQFF. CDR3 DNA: TGTGCCAGCAGCGCCGGCCCGAGCCCCTACAATGAGCAGTTCTTC.

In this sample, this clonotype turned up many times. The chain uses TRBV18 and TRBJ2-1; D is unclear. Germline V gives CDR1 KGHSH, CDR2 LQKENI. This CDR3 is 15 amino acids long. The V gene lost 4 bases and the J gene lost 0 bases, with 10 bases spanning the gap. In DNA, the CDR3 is TGTGCCAGCTCACTTTTACTGAGCTCCTACAATGAGCAGTTCTTC. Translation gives CASSLLLSSYNEQFF.

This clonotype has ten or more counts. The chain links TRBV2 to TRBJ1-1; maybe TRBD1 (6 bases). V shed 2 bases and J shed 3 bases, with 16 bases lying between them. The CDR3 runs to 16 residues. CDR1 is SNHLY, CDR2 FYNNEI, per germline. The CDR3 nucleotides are TGTGCCAGCAGTGAACAGGGGTCCAAACTCTACACTGAAGCTTTCTTT. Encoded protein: CASSEQGSKLYTEAFF.

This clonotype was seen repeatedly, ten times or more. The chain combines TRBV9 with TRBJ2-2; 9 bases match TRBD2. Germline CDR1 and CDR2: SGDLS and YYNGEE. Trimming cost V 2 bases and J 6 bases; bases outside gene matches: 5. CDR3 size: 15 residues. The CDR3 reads CASSVSSGIAGELFF. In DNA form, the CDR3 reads TGTGCCAGCAGCGTTTCTAGCGGGATCGCCGGGGAGCTGTTTTTT.

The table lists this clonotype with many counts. The CDR3 nucleotides read TGCGCCAGCAGCTTACAGACAGGGGCGGGGGAGACCCAGTACTTC. It is translated as CASSLQTGAGETQYF. The rearrangement uses TRBV5-1 and TRBJ2-5; TRBD1 matches at 8 bases. J lost 5 bases, V lost 2 bases, and 8 bases had no gene match. Germline lookup yields CDR1 SGHRS and CDR2 YFSETQ. There are 15 residues in the CDR3.

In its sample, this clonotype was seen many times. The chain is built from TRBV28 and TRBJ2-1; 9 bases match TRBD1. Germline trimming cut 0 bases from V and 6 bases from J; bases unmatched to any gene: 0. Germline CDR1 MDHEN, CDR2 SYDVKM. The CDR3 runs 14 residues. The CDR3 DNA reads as TGTGCCAGCAGTTTATGGACAGGGGGCAATGAGCAGTTCTTC. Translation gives CASSLWTGGNEQFF.

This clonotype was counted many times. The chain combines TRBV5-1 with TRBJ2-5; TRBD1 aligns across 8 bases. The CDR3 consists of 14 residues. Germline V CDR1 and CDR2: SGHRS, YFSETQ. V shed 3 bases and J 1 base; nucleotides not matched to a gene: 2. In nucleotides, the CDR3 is TGCGCCAGCAGCTACGGGACAGGCCAAGAGACCCAGTACTTC. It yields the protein CASSYGTGQETQYF.

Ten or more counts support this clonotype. CDR3 nucleotides: TGCGCCAGCAGCCTTGGGGGCCGGGGGAGCACAGATACGCAGTATTTT. This encodes CASSLGGRGSTDTQYF. The rearrangement joins TRBV5-1 to TRBJ2-3; D possibly matches TRBD1 or TRBD2 (6 bases each). Germline loops: CDR1 SGHRS, CDR2 YFSETQ. CDR3 length equals 16 residues. Trimming stripped 4 bases from V and 0 bases from J, with 15 bases between.

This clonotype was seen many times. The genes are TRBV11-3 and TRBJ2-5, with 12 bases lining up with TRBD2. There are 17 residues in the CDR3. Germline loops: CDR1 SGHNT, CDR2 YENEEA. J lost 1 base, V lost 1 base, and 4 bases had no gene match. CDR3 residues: CASSLGLAGVGQETQYF. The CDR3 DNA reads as TGTGCCAGCAGCTTAGGACTAGCGGGAGTGGGCCAAGAGACCCAGTACTTC.

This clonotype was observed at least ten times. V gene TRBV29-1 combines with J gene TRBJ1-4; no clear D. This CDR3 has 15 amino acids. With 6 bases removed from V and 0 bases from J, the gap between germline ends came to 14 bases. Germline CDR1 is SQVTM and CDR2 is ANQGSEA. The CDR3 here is CSVVIDRATNEKLFF. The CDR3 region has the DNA TGCAGCGTGGTAATTGACCGTGCAACTAATGAAAAACTGTTTTTT.

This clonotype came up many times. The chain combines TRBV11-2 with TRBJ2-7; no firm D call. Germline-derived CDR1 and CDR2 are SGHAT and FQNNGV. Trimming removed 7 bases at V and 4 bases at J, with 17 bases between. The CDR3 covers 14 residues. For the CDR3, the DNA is TGTGCCAGCATCCTTGAGACACCCAGTTACGAGCAGTACTTC. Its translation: CASILETPSYEQYF.

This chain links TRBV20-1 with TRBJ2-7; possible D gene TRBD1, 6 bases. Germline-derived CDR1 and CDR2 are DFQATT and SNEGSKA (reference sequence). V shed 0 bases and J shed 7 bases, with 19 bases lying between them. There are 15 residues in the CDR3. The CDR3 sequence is CSAREWGRLHSEQYF. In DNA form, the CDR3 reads TGCAGTGCTAGAGAGTGGGGGCGCCTACATAGTGAGCAGTACTTC.

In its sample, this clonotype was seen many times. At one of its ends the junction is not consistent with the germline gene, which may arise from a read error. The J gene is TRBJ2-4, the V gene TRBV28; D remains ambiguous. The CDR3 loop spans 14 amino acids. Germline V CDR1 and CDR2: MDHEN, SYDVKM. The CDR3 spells CASSLSAAQNIQYF. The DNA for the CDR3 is TGTGCCAGCAGTTTATCGGCAGCCCAAAACATTCAGTACTTC.